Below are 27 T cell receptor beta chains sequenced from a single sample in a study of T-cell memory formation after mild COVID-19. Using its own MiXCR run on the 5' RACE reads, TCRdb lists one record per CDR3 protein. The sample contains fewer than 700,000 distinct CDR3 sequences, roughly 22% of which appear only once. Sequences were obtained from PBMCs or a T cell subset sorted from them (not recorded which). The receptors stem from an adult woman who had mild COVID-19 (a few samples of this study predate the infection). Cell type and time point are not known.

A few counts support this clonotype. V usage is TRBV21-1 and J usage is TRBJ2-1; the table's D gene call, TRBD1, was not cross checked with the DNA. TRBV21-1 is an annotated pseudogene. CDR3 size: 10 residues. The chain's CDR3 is CASSGQGGFF. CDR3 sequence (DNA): TGTGCCAGCAGCGGGCAGGGGGGGTTCTTC.

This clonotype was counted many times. The DNA for the CDR3 is TGTGCCAGCAGCCAAAAAAGATTGGGCCCACCCCTCCACTTT. Translated: CASSQKRLGPPLHF. This chain links TRBV3-1 with TRBJ1-6; D gene ambiguous. Germline V gene lookup returns CDR1 LGHDT and CDR2 YNNKEL (reference sequence). The CDR3 runs 14 residues. Trimming pared 2 bases from V and 11 bases from J, leaving 13 bases between.

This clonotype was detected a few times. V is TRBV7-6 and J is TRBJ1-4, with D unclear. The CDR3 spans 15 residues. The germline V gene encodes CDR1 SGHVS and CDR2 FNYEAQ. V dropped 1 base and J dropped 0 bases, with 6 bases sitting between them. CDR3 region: CASSLVAATNEKLFF. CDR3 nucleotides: TGTGCCAGCAGCTTAGTTGCGGCAACTAATGAAAAACTGTTTTTT.

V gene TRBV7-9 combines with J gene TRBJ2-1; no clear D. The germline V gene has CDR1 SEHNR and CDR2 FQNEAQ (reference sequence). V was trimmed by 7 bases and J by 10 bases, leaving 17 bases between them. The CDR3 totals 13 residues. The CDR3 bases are TGTGCCAGCATCTCCACGATGATGGTAGAGCAGTTCTTC. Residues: CASISTMMVEQFF.

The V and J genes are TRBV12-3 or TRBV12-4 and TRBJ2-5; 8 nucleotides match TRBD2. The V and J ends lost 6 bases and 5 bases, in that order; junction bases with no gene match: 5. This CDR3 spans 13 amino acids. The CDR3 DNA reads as TGTGCCAGCAGGGGGACTAGATGGGAGACCCAGTACTTC. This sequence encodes CASRGTRWETQYF.

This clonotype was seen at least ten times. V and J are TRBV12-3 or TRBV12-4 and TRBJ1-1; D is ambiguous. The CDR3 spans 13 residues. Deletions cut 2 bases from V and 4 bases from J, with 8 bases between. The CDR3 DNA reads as TGTGCCAGCAGTTTATACAGAGGCACTGAAGCTTTCTTT. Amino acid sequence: CASSLYRGTEAFF.

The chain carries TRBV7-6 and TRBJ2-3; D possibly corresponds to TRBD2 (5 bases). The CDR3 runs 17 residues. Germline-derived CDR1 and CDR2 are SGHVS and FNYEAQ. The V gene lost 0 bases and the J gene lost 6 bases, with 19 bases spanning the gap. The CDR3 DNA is TGTGCCAGCAGCTTAGCGCTGGGAGTGGGGTTTAGGGATACGCAGTATTTT. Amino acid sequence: CASSLALGVGFRDTQYF.

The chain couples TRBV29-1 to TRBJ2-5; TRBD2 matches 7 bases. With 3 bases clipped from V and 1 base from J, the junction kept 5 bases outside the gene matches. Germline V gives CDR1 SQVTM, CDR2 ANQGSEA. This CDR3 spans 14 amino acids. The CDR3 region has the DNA TGCAGCGTTGAGCAGCGACTAGCCCAAGAGACCCAGTACTTC. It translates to CSVEQRLAQETQYF.

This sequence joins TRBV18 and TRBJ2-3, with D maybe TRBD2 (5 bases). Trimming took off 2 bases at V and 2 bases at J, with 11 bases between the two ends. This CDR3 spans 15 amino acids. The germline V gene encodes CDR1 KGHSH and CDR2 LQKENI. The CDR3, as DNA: TGTGCCAGCTCACCAAGCGGCCGTCTCACAGATACGCAGTATTTT. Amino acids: CASSPSGRLTDTQYF.

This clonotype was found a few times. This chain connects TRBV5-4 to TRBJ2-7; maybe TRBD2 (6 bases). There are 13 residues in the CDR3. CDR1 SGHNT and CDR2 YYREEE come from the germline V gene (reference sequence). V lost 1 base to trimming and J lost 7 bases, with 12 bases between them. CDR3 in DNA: TGTGCCAGCAGCTTGTTGACGGGAGATGAGCAGTACTTC. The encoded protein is CASSLLTGDEQYF.

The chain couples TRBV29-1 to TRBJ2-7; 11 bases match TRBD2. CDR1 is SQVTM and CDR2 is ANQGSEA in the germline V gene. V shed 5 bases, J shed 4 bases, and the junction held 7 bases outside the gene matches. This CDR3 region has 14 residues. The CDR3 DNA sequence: TGCAGCGTTCGTCCGGGACTAGCGGTTTACGAGCAGTACTTC. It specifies CSVRPGLAVYEQYF.

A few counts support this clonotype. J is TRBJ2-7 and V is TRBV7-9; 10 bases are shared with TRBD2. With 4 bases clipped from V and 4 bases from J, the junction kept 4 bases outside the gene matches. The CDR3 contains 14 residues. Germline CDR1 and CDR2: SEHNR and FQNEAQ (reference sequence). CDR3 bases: TGTGCCAGCAGCTCCGGACTAGCGGATTACGAGCAGTACTTC. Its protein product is CASSSGLADYEQYF.

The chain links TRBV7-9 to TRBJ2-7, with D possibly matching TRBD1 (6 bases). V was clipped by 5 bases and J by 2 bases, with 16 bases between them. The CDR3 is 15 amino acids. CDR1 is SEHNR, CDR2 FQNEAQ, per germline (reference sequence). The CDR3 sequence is CASSPDRTLPYEQYF. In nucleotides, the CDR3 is TGTGCCAGCAGCCCGGACAGAACCCTTCCCTACGAGCAGTACTTC.

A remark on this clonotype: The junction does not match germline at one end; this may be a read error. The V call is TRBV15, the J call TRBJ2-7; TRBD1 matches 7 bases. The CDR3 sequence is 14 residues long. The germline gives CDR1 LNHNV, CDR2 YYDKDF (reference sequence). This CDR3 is CTTSRDRERTGQYF. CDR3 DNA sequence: TGTACCACCAGCAGAGATCGGGAACGGACAGGGCAGTACTTC.

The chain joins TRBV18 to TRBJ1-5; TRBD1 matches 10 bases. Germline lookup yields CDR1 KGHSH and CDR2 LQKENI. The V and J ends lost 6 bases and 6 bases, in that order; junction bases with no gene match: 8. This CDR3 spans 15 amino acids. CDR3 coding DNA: TGTGCCAGCTCCCTTTCCGGGACAGGGGTTCAGCCCCAGCATTTT. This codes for CASSLSGTGVQPQHF.

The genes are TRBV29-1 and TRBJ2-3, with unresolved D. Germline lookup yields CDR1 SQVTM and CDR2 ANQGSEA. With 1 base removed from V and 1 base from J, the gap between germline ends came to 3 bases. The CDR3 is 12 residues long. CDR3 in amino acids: CSVEGRTDTQYF. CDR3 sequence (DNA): TGCAGCGTTGAAGGTCGCACAGATACGCAGTATTTT.

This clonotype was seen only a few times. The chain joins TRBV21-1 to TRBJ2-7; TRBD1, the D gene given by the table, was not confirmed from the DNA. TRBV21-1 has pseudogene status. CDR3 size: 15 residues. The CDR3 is CASSKGPGDGYEQYF. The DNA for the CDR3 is TGTGCCAGCAGCAAAGGGCCTGGGGACGGGTACGAGCAGTACTTC.

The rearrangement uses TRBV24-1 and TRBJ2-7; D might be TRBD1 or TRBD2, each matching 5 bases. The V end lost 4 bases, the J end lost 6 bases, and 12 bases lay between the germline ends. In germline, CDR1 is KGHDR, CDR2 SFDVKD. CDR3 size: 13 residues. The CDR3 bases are TGTGCCACCAGTGACGGGACGGCCAGCGAGCAGTACTTC. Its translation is CATSDGTASEQYF.

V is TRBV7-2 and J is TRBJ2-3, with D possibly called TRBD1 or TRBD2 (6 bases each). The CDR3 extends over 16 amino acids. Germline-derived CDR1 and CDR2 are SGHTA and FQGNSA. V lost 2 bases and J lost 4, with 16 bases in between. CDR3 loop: CASSLTIGGGPDTQYF. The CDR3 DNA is TGTGCCAGCAGCTTAACTATCGGGGGCGGCCCAGATACGCAGTATTTT.

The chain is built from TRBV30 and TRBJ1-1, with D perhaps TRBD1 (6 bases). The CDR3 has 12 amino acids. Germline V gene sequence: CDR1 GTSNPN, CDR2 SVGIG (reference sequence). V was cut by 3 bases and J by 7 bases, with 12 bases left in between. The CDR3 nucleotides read TGTGCCTGGAGCCCGGGGGCGATTGAAGCTTTCTTT. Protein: CAWSPGAIEAFF.

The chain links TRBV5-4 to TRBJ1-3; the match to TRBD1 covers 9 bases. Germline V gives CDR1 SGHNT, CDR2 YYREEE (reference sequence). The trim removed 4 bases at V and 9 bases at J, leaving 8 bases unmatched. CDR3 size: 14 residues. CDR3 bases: TGTGCCAGCAGCGCGGACAGGGGAAGGGGCACCATATATTTT. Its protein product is CASSADRGRGTIYF. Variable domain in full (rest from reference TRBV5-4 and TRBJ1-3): ETGVTQSPTHLIKTRGQQVTLRCSSQSGHNTVSWYQQALGQGPQFIFQYYREEENGRGNFPPRFSGLQFPNYSSELNVNALELDDSALYLCASSADRGRGTIYFGEGSWLTVV.

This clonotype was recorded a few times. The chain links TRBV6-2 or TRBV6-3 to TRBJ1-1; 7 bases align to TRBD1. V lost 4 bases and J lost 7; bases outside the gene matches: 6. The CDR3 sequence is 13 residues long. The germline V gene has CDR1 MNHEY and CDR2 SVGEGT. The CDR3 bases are TGTGCCAGCAGTTTTTACAGGGGTCTTGAAGCTTTCTTT. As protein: CASSFYRGLEAFF.

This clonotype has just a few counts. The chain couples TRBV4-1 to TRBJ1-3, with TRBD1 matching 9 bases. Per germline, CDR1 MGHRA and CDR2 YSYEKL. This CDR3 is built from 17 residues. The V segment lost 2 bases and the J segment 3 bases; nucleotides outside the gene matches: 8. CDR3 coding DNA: TGCGCCAGCAGCCAAAACCCACAGGGGGCTGGTGGAAACACCATATATTTT. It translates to CASSQNPQGAGGNTIYF.

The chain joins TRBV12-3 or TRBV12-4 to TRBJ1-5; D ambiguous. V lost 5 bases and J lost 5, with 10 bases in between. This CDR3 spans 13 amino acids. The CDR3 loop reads CASSPLTDQPQHF. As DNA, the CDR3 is TGTGCCAGCAGTCCACTGACCGATCAGCCCCAGCATTTT.

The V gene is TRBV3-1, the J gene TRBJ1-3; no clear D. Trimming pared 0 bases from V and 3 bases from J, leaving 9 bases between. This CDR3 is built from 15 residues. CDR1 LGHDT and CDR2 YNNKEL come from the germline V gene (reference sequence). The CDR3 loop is CASSQELRNGNTIYF. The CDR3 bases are TGTGCCAGCAGCCAAGAGCTTCGGAATGGAAACACCATATATTTT.

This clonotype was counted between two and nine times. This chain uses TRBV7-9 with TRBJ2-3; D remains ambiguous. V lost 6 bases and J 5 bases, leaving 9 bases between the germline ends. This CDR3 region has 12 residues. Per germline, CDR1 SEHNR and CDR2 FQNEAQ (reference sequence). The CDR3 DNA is TGTGCCAGCAGAACCCCCGTAGATACGCAGTATTTT. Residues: CASRTPVDTQYF.

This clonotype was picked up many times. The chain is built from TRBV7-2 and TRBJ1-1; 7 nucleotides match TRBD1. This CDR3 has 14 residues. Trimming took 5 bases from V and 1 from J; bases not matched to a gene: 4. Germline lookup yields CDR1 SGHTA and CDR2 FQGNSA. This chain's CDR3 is CASSPWTGNTEAFF. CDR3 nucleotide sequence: TGTGCCAGCAGCCCGTGGACAGGGAACACTGAAGCTTTCTTT.